A single sample gave rise to the 2 T cell receptor beta chains below, sequenced in a study of regulatory T cells in long-lasting Graves disease. Time point noted: newly diagnosed GD, antithyroid drugs for less than 3 months. The TCR library was made from RNA that had been extracted from PBMCs in TRIzol. Building the TCR beta libraries relied on iRepertoire HTBI primers, and CDR3 regions underwent Arm-PCR. TCRdb re-called the multiplex PCR reads with MiXCR, one entry per CDR3 protein. Of a few hundred thousand distinct CDR3 sequences in the sample, 20% to 25% were seen once. The starting material was peripheral blood mononuclear cells (PBMCs), obtained at new diagnosis, from a patient treated with antithyroid drugs. These receptors all come from a female donor with Graves disease.

This clonotype was detected ten times or more. The chain links TRBV24-1 to TRBJ2-3; no definite D call. This CDR3 contains 13 residues. From germline, CDR1 is KGHDR and CDR2 SFDVKD. V lost 2 bases to trimming and J lost 8 bases, with 10 bases between them. The CDR3 here is CATSDSRPATQYF. The CDR3 DNA reads as TGTGCCACCAGTGATTCGCGGCCGGCTACGCAGTATTTT.

This clonotype was recorded at least ten times. The rearrangement uses TRBV5-1 and TRBJ1-4; the match to TRBD1 covers 7 bases. Trimming took 4 bases from V and 0 from J; bases not matched to a gene: 3. The CDR3 is made up of 15 amino acids. Germline values: CDR1 SGHRS, CDR2 YFSETQ. The CDR3 DNA reads TGCGCCAGCAGCACCGGACAGGCAACTAATGAAAAACTGTTTTTT. It encodes CASSTGQATNEKLFF.